These 10 T cell receptor beta chains were all obtained from the same sample, sequenced in a study of patients and donors after allogeneic stem cell transplantation. TCRdb fed the RT-PCR reads into MiXCR, producing one record per CDR3 protein. The table lists just over 55,000 distinct CDR3 sequences, approximately 12% of them singletons. The sample taken for sequencing was blood, either unsorted or a sorted T cell fraction (not recorded which). Receptor source: a human donor who was either an allogeneic HSCT recipient or a stem cell or donor lymphocyte infusion donor (not recorded which). It is not recorded whose cells these are; they may come from a transplant donor.

The rearrangement joins TRBV27 to TRBJ2-7; possibly TRBD1 or TRBD2 for D (5 bases each). This CDR3 has 14 amino acids. Deletions cut 9 bases from V and 1 base from J, with 16 bases between. Germline-derived CDR1 and CDR2 are MNHEY and SMNVEV (reference sequence). The CDR3, as DNA: TGTGCCAGACCGGGACGGCCGACTTCCTACGAGCAGTACTTC. Its translation is CARPGRPTSYEQYF.

The rearrangement joins TRBV19 to TRBJ1-4; 8 bases are a match to TRBD1. Germline CDR1 and CDR2: LNHDA and SQIVND (reference sequence). V was clipped by 3 bases and J by 4 bases; unmatched bases: 4. The CDR3 covers 15 residues. The CDR3 loop reads CASSIRGQVNEKLFF. CDR3 nucleotides: TGTGCCAGTAGTATCCGGGGACAGGTTAATGAAAAACTGTTTTTT.

This clonotype was detected ten times or more. The chain is built from TRBV7-9 and TRBJ1-5, with 9 bases lining up with TRBD1. The CDR3 has 14 amino acids. The trim removed 5 bases at V and 6 bases at J, leaving 5 bases unmatched. Germline V gene data show CDR1 as SEHNR and CDR2 as FQNEAQ (reference sequence). The CDR3 protein is CASSHTGGTQPQHF. The CDR3 DNA reads as TGTGCCAGCAGCCACACAGGGGGCACTCAGCCCCAGCATTTT.

This clonotype has a count of ten or more. This chain connects TRBV3-1 to TRBJ1-1; D unclear. V lost 3 bases and J lost 4, with 12 bases in between. CDR3 length: 14 residues. The germline gives CDR1 LGHDT, CDR2 YNNKEL (reference sequence). The CDR3 nucleotides read TGTGCCAGCAGCCAGGCAGCGGTCCTCACTGAAGCTTTCTTT. Translated, it gives CASSQAAVLTEAFF.

This clonotype was detected a few times. The chain is built from TRBV19 and TRBJ1-5, with a possible D match to TRBD1 (6 bases). Trimming stripped 10 bases from V and 1 base from J, with 11 bases between. The CDR3 length is 13 residues. The V gene's germline CDR1 is LNHDA and CDR2 SQIVND (reference sequence). CDR3 nucleotide sequence: TGTGCCACAGCGACAGGAAGCAATCAGCCCCAGCATTTT. As protein: CATATGSNQPQHF.

The table lists this clonotype with many counts. The chain employs TRBV7-9 and TRBJ1-1; TRBD1 agrees at 8 bases. Unmatched junction bases numbered 7, after V lost 5 bases and J lost 2 bases. Germline loops: CDR1 SEHNR, CDR2 FQNEAQ (reference sequence). The CDR3 has 15 residues. The CDR3 coding sequence is TGTGCCAGCAGCCCCATAGGACAGGGAAACACTGAAGCTTTCTTT. As protein: CASSPIGQGNTEAFF.

This clonotype was seen a handful of times. A read error may be the cause here, since a much bigger clone is one base away. J is TRBJ2-1 and V is TRBV5-1; weak D call: TRBD1 (5 bases). The CDR3 is 13 residues long. Germline CDR1 is SGHRS and CDR2 is YFSETQ. CDR3 in amino acids: CVSSLEGVGEQFF. The CDR3 DNA reads as TGCGTCAGCAGCTTGGAAGGGGTCGGTGAGCAGTTCTTC.

This clonotype was recorded a few times. The chain is built from TRBV20-1 and TRBJ2-1, with TRBD2 as a possible D gene (5 bases). The CDR3 is made up of 16 amino acids. Between the trimmed V and J ends, which lost 2 bases and 2 bases, there was a span of 16 bases. Germline V gene sequence: CDR1 DFQATT, CDR2 SNEGSKA (reference sequence). CDR3 region: CSARTLGDGAYNEQFF. The CDR3 bases are TGCAGTGCTAGAACCCTGGGAGACGGTGCCTACAATGAGCAGTTCTTC.

This clonotype was counted many times. This sequence joins TRBV5-1 and TRBJ1-1; 8 bases map to TRBD1. The J segment lost 4 bases and the V segment lost 4 bases, leaving 12 bases of the junction unmatched. This CDR3 contains 16 residues. In germline, CDR1 is SGHRS, CDR2 YFSETQ. CDR3 amino acids: CASSQRTGNRGTEAFF. CDR3 coding DNA: TGCGCCAGCAGCCAAAGGACAGGGAATAGGGGCACTGAAGCTTTCTTT.

This clonotype was seen a handful of times. The chain is built from TRBV27 and TRBJ2-5; D call uncertain. The CDR3 runs to 14 residues. Germline assignment: CDR1 MNHEY and CDR2 SMNVEV (reference sequence). Trimming shortened V by 1 base and J by 2 bases, and 8 bases separated the two germline ends. CDR3 nucleotides: TGTGCCAGCAGTTTATTACCCTATCAAGAGACCCAGTACTTC. It specifies CASSLLPYQETQYF.